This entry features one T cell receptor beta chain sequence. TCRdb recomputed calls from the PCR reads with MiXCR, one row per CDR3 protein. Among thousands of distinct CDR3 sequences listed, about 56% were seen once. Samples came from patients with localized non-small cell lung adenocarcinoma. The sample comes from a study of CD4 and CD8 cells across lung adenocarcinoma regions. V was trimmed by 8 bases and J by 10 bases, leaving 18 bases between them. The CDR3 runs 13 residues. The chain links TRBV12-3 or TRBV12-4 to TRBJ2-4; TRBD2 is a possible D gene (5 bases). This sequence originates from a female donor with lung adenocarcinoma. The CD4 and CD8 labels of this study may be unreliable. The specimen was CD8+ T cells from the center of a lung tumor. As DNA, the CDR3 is TGTGCCAGCGGGGTGGGGAGTGTGGAGATTCAGTACTTC. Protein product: CASGVGSVEIQYF.